This T cell receptor (beta chain) was retrieved from a study of T cell changes during pregnancy in multiple sclerosis. The protocol was immunoSEQ multiplex PCR, while the TCRdb copy is restricted to in-frame clones and leaves out a portion. The sample has over 85,000 clones, around 91% seen once; the top ten hold over 1.5%. This clone was seen a handful of times. The clonotype originates from a female donor in good health, enrolled as a control in a pregnancy study. The sequencing used peripheral blood, collected after pregnancy.

Here the CDR3 reads CASSSESWAPYEQYF. CDR3 coding DNA: TGTGCCAGCAGCTCTGAGTCGTGGGCCCCCTACGAGCAGTACTTC. The chain employs TRBV7-9 and TRBJ2-7; no clear D gene. The CDR3 has 15 amino acids. V was trimmed by 4 bases and J by 2 bases, leaving 15 bases between them. The V gene's germline CDR1 is SEHNR and CDR2 FQNEAQ (reference sequence).